This record concerns one TCR beta chain sequence. These data belong to a study of blood T cell repertoires in COVID-19. Profiling relied on immunoSEQ multiplex PCR, and the TCRdb table lists in-frame clones only, not all of them. The table has about 120,000 clones, less than 90% seen once; the top ten hold roughly 7.9%. The CDR3 has 16 residues. The germline V and J ends were trimmed by 5 bases and 2 bases, with 18 bases remaining between them. Germline-derived CDR1 and CDR2 are KGHSH and LQKENI. Sequenced input: peripheral blood. The source of this sequence is a man aged 65 to 79 who had recovered from COVID-19. V usage is TRBV18 and J usage is TRBJ1-1, with a tentative D call TRBD1 (6 bases). In DNA, the CDR3 is TGTGCCAGCTCAAAAAGGGAGGGGGGCGCAAACACTGAAGCTTTCTTT. Translated, it gives CASSKREGGANTEAFF.